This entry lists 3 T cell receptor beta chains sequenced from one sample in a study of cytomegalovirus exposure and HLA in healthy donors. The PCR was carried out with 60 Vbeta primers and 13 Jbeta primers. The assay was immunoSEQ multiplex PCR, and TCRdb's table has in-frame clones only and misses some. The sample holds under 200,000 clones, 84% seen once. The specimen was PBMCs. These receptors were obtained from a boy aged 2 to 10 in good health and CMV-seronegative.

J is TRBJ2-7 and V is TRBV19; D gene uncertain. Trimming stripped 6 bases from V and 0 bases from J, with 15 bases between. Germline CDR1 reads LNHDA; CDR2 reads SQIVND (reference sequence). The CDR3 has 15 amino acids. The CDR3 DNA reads TGTGCCAGTAGCGCAGTTGGAGACGGCTCCTACGAGCAGTACTTC. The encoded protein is CASSAVGDGSYEQYF.

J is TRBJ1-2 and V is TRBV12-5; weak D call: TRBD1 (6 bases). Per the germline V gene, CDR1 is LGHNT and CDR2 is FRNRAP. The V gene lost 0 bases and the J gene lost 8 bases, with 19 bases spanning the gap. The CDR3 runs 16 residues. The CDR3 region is CASGLVLRGGGFGYTF. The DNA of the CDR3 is TGTGCTAGTGGTTTGGTCCTACGAGGGGGGGGTTTCGGCTACACCTTC.

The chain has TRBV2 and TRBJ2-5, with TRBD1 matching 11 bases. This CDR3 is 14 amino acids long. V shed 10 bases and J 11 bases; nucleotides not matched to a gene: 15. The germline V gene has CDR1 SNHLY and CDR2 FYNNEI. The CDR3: CAIPGTGGEIEQYF. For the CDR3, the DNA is TGTGCCATCCCAGGGACAGGGGGAGAAATAGAGCAGTACTTC.